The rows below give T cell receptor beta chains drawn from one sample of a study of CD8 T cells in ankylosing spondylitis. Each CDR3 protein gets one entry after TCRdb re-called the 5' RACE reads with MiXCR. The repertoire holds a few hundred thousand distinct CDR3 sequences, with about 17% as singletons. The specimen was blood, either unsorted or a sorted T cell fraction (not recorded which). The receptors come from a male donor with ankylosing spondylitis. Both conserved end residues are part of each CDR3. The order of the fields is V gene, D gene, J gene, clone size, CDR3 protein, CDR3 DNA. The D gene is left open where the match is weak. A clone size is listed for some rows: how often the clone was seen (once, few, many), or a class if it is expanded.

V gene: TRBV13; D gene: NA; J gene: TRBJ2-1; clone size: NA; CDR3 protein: CASSPGQTYNEQFF; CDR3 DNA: TGTGCCAGCAGCCCCGGACAGACCTACAATGAGCAGTTCTTC
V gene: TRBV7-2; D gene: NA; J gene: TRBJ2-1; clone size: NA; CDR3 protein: CASSRTATDYNEQFF; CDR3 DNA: TGTGCCAGCAGCCGGACTGCAACCGATTACAATGAGCAGTTCTTC
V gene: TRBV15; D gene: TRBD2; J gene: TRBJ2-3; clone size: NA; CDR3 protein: CATSRVLAGGRGADTQYF; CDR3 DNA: TGTGCCACCAGCAGAGTACTAGCGGGAGGTCGAGGCGCAGATACGCAGTATTTT
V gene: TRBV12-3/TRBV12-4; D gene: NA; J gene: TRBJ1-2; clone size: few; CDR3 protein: CASTVVGAGGYTF; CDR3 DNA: TGTGCCAGCACCGTCGTGGGGGCGGGGGGCTACACCTTC
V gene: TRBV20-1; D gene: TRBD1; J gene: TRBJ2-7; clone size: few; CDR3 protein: CSATRQGIGSYEQYF; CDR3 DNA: TGCAGTGCTACTAGACAGGGAATTGGGTCCTACGAGCAGTACTTC
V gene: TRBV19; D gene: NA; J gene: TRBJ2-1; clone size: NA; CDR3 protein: CASSIGADGSLGYEQFF; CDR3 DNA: TGCGCCAGTAGTATCGGAGCGGATGGGAGCTTGGGCTATGAGCAGTTCTTC
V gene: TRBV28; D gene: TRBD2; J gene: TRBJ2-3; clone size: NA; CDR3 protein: CASGSGRATDTQYF; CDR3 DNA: TGTGCCAGCGGAAGCGGGAGGGCAACAGATACGCAGTATTTT
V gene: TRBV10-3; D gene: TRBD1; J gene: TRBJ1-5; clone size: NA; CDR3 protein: CAISESDRGGQPQHF; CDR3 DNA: TGTGCCATCAGTGAGTCCGACAGGGGTGGTCAGCCCCAGCATTTT
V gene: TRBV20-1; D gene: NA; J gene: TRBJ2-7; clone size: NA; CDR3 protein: CSAREPGGAPHEQYF; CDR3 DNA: TGCAGTGCTAGAGAGCCAGGGGGGGCCCCGCACGAGCAGTACTTC
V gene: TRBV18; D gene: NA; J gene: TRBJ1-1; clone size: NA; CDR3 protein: CASSPHRNMNTEAFF; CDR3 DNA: TGTGCCAGCTCACCGCACAGGAACATGAACACTGAAGCTTTCTTT